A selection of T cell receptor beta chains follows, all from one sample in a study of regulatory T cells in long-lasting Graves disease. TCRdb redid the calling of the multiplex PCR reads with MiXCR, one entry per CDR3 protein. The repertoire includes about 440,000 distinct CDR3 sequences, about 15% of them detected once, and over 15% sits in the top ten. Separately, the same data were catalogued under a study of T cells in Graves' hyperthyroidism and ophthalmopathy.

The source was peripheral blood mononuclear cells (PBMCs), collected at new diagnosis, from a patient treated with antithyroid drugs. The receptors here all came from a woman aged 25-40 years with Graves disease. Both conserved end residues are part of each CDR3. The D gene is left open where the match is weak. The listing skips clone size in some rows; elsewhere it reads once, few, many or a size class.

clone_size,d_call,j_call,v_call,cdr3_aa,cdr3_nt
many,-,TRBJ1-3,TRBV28,CASSIGGNTIYF,TGTGCCAGCAGCATCGGTGGAAACACCATATATTTT
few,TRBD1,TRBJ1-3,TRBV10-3,CAISDRDENTIYF,TGTGCCATCAGCGACAGGGACGAAAACACCATATATTTT
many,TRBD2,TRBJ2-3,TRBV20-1,CSARTSSSTDTQYF,TGCAGTGCTAGGACTAGCAGTAGCACAGATACGCAGTATTTT
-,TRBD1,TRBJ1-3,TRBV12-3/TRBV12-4,CASDRDSAGNTIYF,TGTGCCAGCGACCGGGACAGCGCTGGAAACACCATATATTTT
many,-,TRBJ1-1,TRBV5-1,CASSLGIMSTEAFF,TGCGCCAGCAGCTTGGGGATTATGAGCACTGAAGCTTTCTTT
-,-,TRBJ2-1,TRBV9,CASSFLALTNSRGNEQFF,TGTGCCAGCAGCTTCCTTGCATTGACTAACTCAAGGGGTAATGAGCAGTTCTTC
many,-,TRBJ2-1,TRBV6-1,CASTRDSSYNEQFF,TGTGCCAGCACCCGTGATAGCTCCTACAATGAGCAGTTCTTC
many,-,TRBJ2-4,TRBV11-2,CASSEEVQGTKNIQYF,TGTGCCAGCAGCGAAGAGGTCCAGGGAACCAAAAACATTCAGTACTTC
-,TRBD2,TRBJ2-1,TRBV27,CATTLAGAASYNEQFF,TGTGCCACCACGCTAGCGGGAGCCGCCTCCTACAATGAGCAGTTCTTC
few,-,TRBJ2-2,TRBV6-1,CASQLERGGGELFF,TGTGCCAGTCAACTAGAGAGAGGGGGCGGGGAGCTGTTTTTT
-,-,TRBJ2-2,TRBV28,CASSLGPIDTGELFF,TGTGCCAGCAGTTTAGGGCCAATCGACACCGGGGAGCTGTTTTTT
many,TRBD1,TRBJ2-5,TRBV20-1,CSAQKGAQETQYF,TGCAGTGCCCAGAAGGGGGCTCAAGAGACCCAGTACTTC
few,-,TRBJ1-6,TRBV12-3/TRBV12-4,CASSLMGGRVSPLHF,TGTGCCAGCAGTTTAATGGGGGGAAGAGTTTCACCCCTCCACTTT
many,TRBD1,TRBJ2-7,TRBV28,CASSYLGQGSYEQYF,TGTGCCAGCAGCTACCTCGGACAGGGTTCGTACGAGCAGTACTTC
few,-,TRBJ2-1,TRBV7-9,CASSPQGGPHEQFF,TGTGCCAGCAGCCCCCAAGGGGGACCTCATGAGCAGTTCTTC
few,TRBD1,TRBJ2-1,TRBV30,CAWSVNRGEQFF,TGTGCCTGGAGTGTTAACAGGGGTGAGCAGTTCTTC
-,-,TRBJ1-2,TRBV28,CASSYIRTTGGREYGYTF,TGTGCCAGCAGTTACATAAGGACTACCGGGGGCAGGGAGTACGGCTACACCTTC
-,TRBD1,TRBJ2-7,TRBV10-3,CAINRQGFDEQYF,TGTGCCATCAATCGACAGGGTTTCGACGAGCAGTACTTC
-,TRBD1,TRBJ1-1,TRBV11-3,CASSLRGPEAFF,TGTGCCAGCAGCCTAAGGGGGCCTGAAGCTTTCTTT
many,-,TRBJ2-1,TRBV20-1,CSARDLLQGGEQFF,TGCAGTGCTAGAGATCTCCTACAGGGAGGGGAGCAGTTCTTC
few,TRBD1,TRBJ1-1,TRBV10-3,CAISESTGTSAFF,TGTGCCATCAGTGAGTCGACAGGGACTTCGGCTTTCTTT
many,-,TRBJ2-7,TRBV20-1,CSARLNEYEQYF,TGCAGTGCTAGACTGAACGAATACGAGCAGTACTTC
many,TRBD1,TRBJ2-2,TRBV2,CASRGAGGDTGELFF,TGTGCCAGCAGGGGGGCAGGGGGCGACACCGGGGAGCTGTTTTTT
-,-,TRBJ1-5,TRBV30,CAWNGGDSNQPQHF,TGTGCCTGGAACGGCGGGGATAGCAATCAGCCCCAGCATTTT
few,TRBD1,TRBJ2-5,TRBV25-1,CASSFGTGYPQETQYF,TGTGCCAGCAGTTTTGGGACAGGGTACCCCCAAGAGACCCAGTACTTC
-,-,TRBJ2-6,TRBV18,CASSPMVTSSGANVLTF,TGTGCCAGCTCACCAATGGTTACGAGCTCTGGGGCCAACGTCCTGACTTTC
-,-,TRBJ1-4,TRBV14,CASSRTGEKLFF,TGTGCCAGCAGCCGTACGGGGGAAAAACTGTTTTTT
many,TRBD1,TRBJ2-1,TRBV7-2,CASSLGQVYNEQFF,TGTGCCAGCAGTTTGGGACAGGTGTACAATGAGCAGTTCTTC
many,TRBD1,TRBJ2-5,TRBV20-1,CSAEKQGARETQYF,TGCAGTGCTGAAAAACAGGGGGCGAGAGAGACCCAGTACTTC
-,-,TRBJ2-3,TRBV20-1,CSARDLPASTDTQYF,TGCAGTGCTAGAGATCTGCCCGCTAGCACAGATACGCAGTATTTT
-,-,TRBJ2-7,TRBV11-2,CVSSGGGRYEQYF,TGTGTTAGCAGCGGAGGTGGAAGGTACGAGCAGTACTTC
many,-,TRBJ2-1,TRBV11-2,CASSTLRGGGNEQFF,TGTGCCAGCAGCACCCTCCGAGGGGGGGGGAATGAGCAGTTCTTC
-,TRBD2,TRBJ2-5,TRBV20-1,CSARDRVVSGGPVGETQYF,TGCAGTGCTAGAGATCGAGTTGTTAGCGGGGGGCCGGTTGGAGAGACCCAGTACTTC
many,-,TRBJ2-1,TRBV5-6,CASSLDKTPNEQFF,TGTGCCAGCAGCCTGGACAAGACCCCCAATGAGCAGTTCTTC
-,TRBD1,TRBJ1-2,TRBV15,CATSRGLDRVVTNYGYTF,TGTGCCACCAGCAGAGGATTGGACAGGGTAGTCACTAACTATGGCTACACCTTC
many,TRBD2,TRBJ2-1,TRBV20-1,CSAILHELAGTRGQFF,TGCAGTGCCATCCTCCACGAGCTAGCGGGGACGAGGGGGCAGTTCTTC
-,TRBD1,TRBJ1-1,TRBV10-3,CATEQGMGTEAFF,TGTGCCACCGAACAGGGGATGGGGACTGAAGCTTTCTTT